The 6 T cell receptor beta chains in this list originate from one sample, sequenced in a study of blood T cell repertoires in COVID-19 (dated by TCRdb to the early 2020s). Receptor amplification or capture employed the immunoSEQ multiplex PCR assay. Sourced from immuneACCESS, this table was stored by TCRdb with only in-frame sequences that have V and J called. A share of the clones is absent; for the studies checked, an unresolved V gene accounts for under half, and the remainder has no known explanation. In all, the sample holds roughly 120,000 clones, and 90% to 95% of those were seen once. In total, the top ten clones hold around 2.1% of the sample. Sequencing input: peripheral blood. These TCRs come from a man in his fifties or sixties with COVID-19, enrolled during active disease.

The chain uses TRBV2 and TRBJ1-2; 8 bases map to TRBD1. In germline, CDR1 is SNHLY, CDR2 FYNNEI. The CDR3 runs to 15 residues. Trimming removed 9 bases from V and 2 bases from J; junction bases left unmatched: 11. In DNA, the CDR3 is TGTGCCAGACGAAACAGGGGGAATCCGAACTATGGCTACACCTTC. It yields the protein CARRNRGNPNYGYTF.

The rearrangement links TRBV7-2 to TRBJ1-1; D perhaps matches TRBD1 (5 bases). The CDR3 is made up of 15 amino acids. V lost 0 bases and J 7 bases, leaving 15 bases between the germline ends. Germline CDR1 SGHTA, CDR2 FQGNSA. The chain's CDR3 is CASSLAGRWGNEAFF. The CDR3 nucleotides are TGTGCCAGCAGCTTAGCGGGGCGCTGGGGTAATGAAGCTTTCTTT.

The gene calls are TRBV5-6 and TRBJ1-2; TRBD1 aligns across 9 bases. This CDR3 has 16 residues. Germline V CDR1 and CDR2: SGHDT, YYEEEE. J lost 2 bases, V lost 0 bases, and 5 bases had no gene match. In DNA form, the CDR3 reads TGTGCCAGCAGCTTGGGATGGACAGGGGTAAACTATGGCTACACCTTC. Its protein product is CASSLGWTGVNYGYTF. Combining the CDR3 with reference TRBV5-6 and TRBJ1-2 gives the whole variable domain DAGVTQSPTHLIKTRGQQVTLRCSPKSGHDTVSWYQQALGQGPQFIFQYYEEEERQRGNFPDRFSGHQFPNYSSELNVNALLLGDSALYLCASSLGWTGVNYGYTFGSGTRLTVV.

The J gene is TRBJ2-7, the V gene TRBV27; 11 nucleotides line up with TRBD2. Germline V gene sequence: CDR1 MNHEY, CDR2 SMNVEV (reference sequence). The CDR3 is 16 amino acids. V gave up 5 bases and J gave up 0 bases; unmatched junction bases: 6. The CDR3 protein is CASSRLGLADSYEQYF. CDR3 DNA sequence: TGTGCCAGCAGTCGATTGGGACTAGCGGACTCCTACGAGCAGTACTTC.

The CDR3 DNA follows: TGCGCCAGCAGCTTTAACGGTGACACCGGGGAGCTGTTTTTT. Translation gives CASSFNGDTGELFF. The rearrangement joins TRBV5-1 to TRBJ2-2, with no clear D. Germline CDR1 reads SGHRS; CDR2 reads YFSETQ. The V and J ends lost 2 bases and 3 bases respectively, with 8 bases between them. The CDR3 runs 14 residues. The complete variable domain, with remaining parts taken from reference TRBV5-1 and TRBJ2-2, reads KAGVTQTPRYLIKTRGQQVTLSCSPISGHRSVSWYQQTPGQGLQFLFEYFSETQRNKGNFPGRFSGRQFSNSRSEMNVSTLELGDSALYLCASSFNGDTGELFFGEGSRLTVL.

The V and J genes are TRBV3-1 (or the pseudogene TRBV3-2) and TRBJ2-2; D possibly corresponds to TRBD1 (5 bases). The germline gives CDR1 LGHDT, CDR2 YNNKEL (reference sequence). Trimming removed 1 base at V and 6 bases at J, with 9 bases between. The CDR3 covers 14 residues. In DNA, the CDR3 is TGTGCCAGCAGCCAAGGGTCCAGGGCCGGGGAGCTGTTTTTT. This encodes CASSQGSRAGELFF.